This TCR beta chain was identified in a study of human T cells and chemical hapten exposure (dated by TCRdb to the early 2020s). For the study in its entirety: For sensitization, 2% DPC in acetone was applied to an approximately 2 cm by approximately 2 cm area of upper inner arm skin. Patients additionally received weekly therapeutic DPC doses to the scalp throughout the approximately 25-week study period. Patch testing was done on the upper back using Finn chambers containing 0.01% DPC, and results were scored after 6 days according to International Contact Dermatitis Research Group standards. Blood was sampled from patients pre-sensitization (week 0) and at 2, 6 and about 24 weeks after DPC sensitization. Libraries were pooled for sequencing, and variation in per-sample TCR yields was attributed mainly to small differences in library volumes within the pool. This study followed changes in the peripheral blood TCR repertoire in vivo during primary and secondary sensitization of alopecia patients to the hapten diphenylcyclopropenone (DPC). About 30 alopecia patients provided blood for TCR sequencing at one to four time points (pre-sensitization, 2, 6 and 24 weeks). Alopecia areata with under or over 50% scalp involvement, alopecia totalis and alopecia universalis were represented in the patient cohort, which was mostly female.

At least ten counts were recorded for this clonotype. The clone's antigen remains unknown. No quality values exist for individual bases; no much larger clone is one base distant. The label giving this sample's time point can be read as: pre-sensitization, week 0. The treatment or condition label, read with the paper, signifies: therapeutic diphenylcyclopropenone sensitization with weekly scalp DPC. Blood at each patch-test visit was drawn before the patch test was applied. To be eligible, patients had to be aged 18 to 70, diagnosed with alopecia and judged suitable for DPC therapy, while pregnant patients were excluded. Total RNA was extracted from unfractionated whole blood collected in Tempus Blood RNA tubes. V sheds 3 bases and J sheds 0 bases, leaving 8 bases between their ends. The CDR3 goes from the cysteine to the phenylalanine over 15 residues. Just CDR3 DNA is preserved here, 45 bases in frame from base 1. Based on the germline V gene, the CDR1 and CDR2 sequences are KGHDR and SFDVKD.

To prepare the library, RACE was applied. The sequencer listed for this sample is NextSeq 500. Library preparation attached unique molecular identifiers to individual cDNA molecules for quantitative, reproducible TCR counting. For every blood RNA sample, sequencing covered both the TCR alpha and TCR beta chains. Per the authors' processing: Samples had a median of approximately 96,000 TCRs, with a range from about 20,000 to 690,600. V, J and CDR3 annotation of the TCR reads was performed with the Decombinator software suite. To make PS versus PT1 abundance plots, every sample was subsampled to the same number of TCRs (28,000). Expanded TCRs were defined as absent before sensitization and observed at least eight times at the 2-week time point. TCRdb reworked the public reads: Q25 trimming with fastp, MiXCR clone assembly, productive beta chains retained. Identical CDR3 proteins give one entry, which carries the most common genes and DNA. None of the V and J calls come from the authors' own analysis; TCRdb made them. The table for this sample lists roughly 260,000 distinct CDR3 sequences; 7.5% to 10% of them were counted only once. The top ten constitute 2.3% of the sample.

General conclusions and limits of the study: After repeated subsampling, changes were observed in the strength of the expansion versus patch-test correlation and in the threshold at which the correlation became significant. Alopecia, a presumed autoimmune disease, was present in all patients, so the immune response of the patients might differ from that of healthy individuals. DPC sensitization did not change the number of TCRs with a frequency above 1 in 1000, and there was no evidence of changes in global repertoire structure. Significantly more large CDR3 similarity clusters were formed by expanded TCRs than by pre-sensitization or healthy control sets, consistent with antigen-driven responses. The number of PT1 expanded TCRs positively correlated with patch test score, significant at thresholds 8, 16 and 32 but not 4.

The rearranged segments are TRBV24-1 and TRBJ1-5; the D gene remains uncertain. The sequence was obtained from a woman aged 40 to 50 with alopecia areata. Some clones in this sample may be carry-over from other donors' samples. Sample: whole blood, taken in connection with sensitization to the hapten diphenylcyclopropenone (DPC). CDR3 protein: CATSDRRNSNQPQHF. The nucleotides are TGTGCCACCAGTGATAGGAGGAATAGCAATCAGCCCCAGCATTTT.